These T cell receptor beta chains were read from a single sample in a study of CD8+ T cells in alopecia areata. Libraries were prepared by immunoSEQ multiplex PCR; TCRdb keeps only in-frame clonotypes and omits some of them. The sample records tens of thousands of clones, less than 65% being singletons. Sequenced sample: NKG2D-high CD8+ T cells sorted from blood. Receptors originate from a human donor with alopecia areata. Both conserved end residues are part of each CDR3. The D gene is left open where the match is weak. For some rows the clone size is stated as once, few or many, or as a class when expanded; others skip it.

few | TRBJ2-7 | TRBV13 | - | CASSLVGASYEQYF | TGTGCCAGCAGCTTAGTAGGTGCTTCCTACGAGCAGTACTTC
- | TRBJ2-7 | TRBV6-5 | TRBD1 | CASSRGQGRTYEQYF | TGTGCCAGCAGTCGAGGACAGGGGAGAACCTACGAGCAGTACTTC
- | TRBJ2-7 | TRBV7-9 | TRBD1 | CASSSRDRGYEQYF | TGTGCCAGCAGCTCCCGGGACAGGGGCTACGAGCAGTACTTC
once | TRBJ1-5 | TRBV19 | - | CASSIAGDQPQHF | TGTGCCAGTAGTATTGCAGGGGATCAGCCCCAGCATTTT
- | TRBJ2-7 | TRBV11-2 | - | CASSGQSYEQYF | TGTGCCAGCAGCGGGCAGAGCTACGAGCAGTACTTC
- | TRBJ2-2 | TRBV19 | TRBD2 | CASTGSPGLADNTGELFF | TGTGCCAGCACAGGGAGCCCAGGACTAGCGGACAACACCGGGGAGCTGTTTTTT
- | TRBJ2-7 | TRBV7-9 | TRBD1 | CASSPPGQGSIEQYF | TGTGCCAGCAGCCCGCCGGGACAGGGTTCCATCGAGCAGTACTTC
- | TRBJ2-7 | TRBV5-4 | - | CASSLESSSASDSYEQYF | TGTGCCAGCAGCTTGGAGAGTTCGTCAGCTAGCGACTCCTACGAGCAGTACTTC
- | TRBJ2-1 | TRBV6-1 | TRBD2 | CASSVNPSGQDEQFF | TGTGCCAGCAGTGTAAATCCTAGCGGCCAGGATGAGCAGTTCTTC
- | TRBJ1-2 | TRBV5-1 | - | CASSLGGERYGYTF | TGCGCCAGCAGCTTGGGCGGGGAACGCTATGGCTACACCTTC
few | TRBJ2-1 | TRBV29-1 | TRBD2 | CSVEPAGGYNEQFF | TGCAGCGTTGAACCAGCGGGAGGGTACAATGAGCAGTTCTTC
once | TRBJ2-3 | TRBV28 | - | CASTPPSDTQYF | TGTGCCAGCACCCCCCCCTCAGATACGCAGTATTTT
- | TRBJ2-7 | TRBV29-1 | TRBD2 | CSVLGGGSSYEQYF | TGCAGCGTGCTTGGGGGAGGGAGCTCCTACGAGCAGTACTTC
- | TRBJ2-7 | TRBV6-5 | - | CASSYRSGYEQYF | TGTGCCAGCAGTTACAGGAGCGGCTACGAGCAGTACTTC
- | TRBJ2-5 | TRBV29-1 | TRBD2 | CSVEDREVWTQYF | TGCAGCGTTGAAGATCGGGAGGTGTGGACCCAGTACTTC
- | TRBJ2-7 | TRBV29-1 | - | CSVERYESDPYEQYF | TGCAGCGTTGAAAGGTATGAGTCAGATCCCTACGAGCAGTACTTC
- | TRBJ2-1 | TRBV7-3 | - | CASSLIANSYNEQFF | TGTGCCAGCAGCTTAATAGCCAACTCCTACAATGAGCAGTTCTTC
few | TRBJ2-3 | TRBV5-5 | - | CASPGFGTTDTQYF | TGTGCCAGCCCCGGGTTTGGCACCACAGATACGCAGTATTTT
- | TRBJ2-5 | TRBV4-3 | TRBD2 | CASSQGFLADEETQYF | TGCGCCAGCAGCCAAGGATTCCTAGCGGATGAAGAGACCCAGTACTTC
- | TRBJ2-7 | TRBV13 | - | CASSSSRPPSPYEQYF | TGTGCCAGCAGCTCATCACGGCCTCCCTCTCCCTACGAGCAGTACTTC
- | TRBJ2-7 | TRBV4-1 | TRBD1 | CASSLYTGTGGAEQYF | TGCGCCAGCAGCCTTTATACCGGGACAGGGGGCGCCGAGCAGTACTTC
- | TRBJ2-3 | TRBV15 | TRBD2 | CATSTASGGDTDTQYF | TGTGCCACCAGCACGGCTAGCGGGGGGGACACAGATACGCAGTATTTT
- | TRBJ2-7 | TRBV10-2 | TRBD2 | CASSESTSYYEQYF | TGCGCCAGCAGTGAGTCGACTAGCTACTACGAGCAGTACTTC
few | TRBJ2-1 | TRBV2 | - | CASRGTFNEQFF | TGTGCCAGCAGGGGGACTTTCAATGAGCAGTTCTTC
- | TRBJ2-3 | TRBV7-6 | - | CASRGPYYTDTQYF | TGTGCCAGCAGGGGGCCCTACTACACAGATACGCAGTATTTT
- | TRBJ2-1 | TRBV4-3 | - | CASSQVGSREEQFF | TGCGCCAGCAGCCAAGTCGGGAGTAGAGAGGAGCAGTTCTTC
- | TRBJ2-7 | TRBV14 | - | CASSHGTGYEQYF | TGTGCCAGCAGCCACGGTACAGGCTACGAGCAGTACTTC
few | TRBJ2-3 | TRBV6-5 | - | CASSYGGQGDTQYF | TGTGCCAGCAGTTACGGGGGACAAGGGGATACGCAGTATTTT
- | TRBJ2-5 | TRBV25-1 | TRBD1 | CASSELGRTGAETQYF | TGTGCCAGCAGTGAATTGGGGAGGACAGGGGCAGAGACCCAGTACTTC
once | TRBJ2-3 | TRBV7-3 | TRBD2 | CASSSSGGADTQYF | TGTGCCAGCAGCTCTAGCGGGGGAGCAGATACGCAGTATTTT
- | TRBJ1-5 | TRBV2 | - | CASSATWGNQPQHF | TGTGCCAGCAGTGCCACCTGGGGCAATCAGCCCCAGCATTTT
- | TRBJ2-1 | TRBV12-5 | - | CASGLVLGGPYNEQFF | TGTGCTAGTGGTTTGGTACTGGGGGGCCCCTACAATGAGCAGTTCTTC
few | TRBJ2-5 | TRBV5-4 | - | CASSLAVQETQYF | TGTGCCAGCAGCTTGGCGGTGCAAGAGACCCAGTACTTC
- | TRBJ2-3 | TRBV29-1 | - | CSPWDIGGLSTDTQYF | TGCAGCCCGTGGGACATAGGCGGGCTAAGCACAGATACGCAGTATTTT
- | TRBJ2-1 | TRBV7-9 | - | CASSLSSTGLDEQFF | TGTGCCAGCAGCTTAAGTTCTACAGGGTTGGATGAGCAGTTCTTC
- | TRBJ2-7 | TRBV27 | TRBD1 | CASSLRGTGGLWF | TGTGCCAGCAGTTTAAGGGGGACAGGGGGCCTCTGGTTC
- | TRBJ1-2 | TRBV5-1 | TRBD1 | CASSLGQGVYGYTF | TGCGCCAGCAGCTTGGGACAGGGAGTGTATGGCTACACCTTC
- | TRBJ1-2 | TRBV18 | - | CASSPPLSVDLGYTF | TGTGCCAGCTCACCACCGTTGAGCGTTGATTTAGGCTACACCTTC
few | TRBJ2-7 | TRBV9 | TRBD2 | CASSVGAGGQYEQYF | TGTGCCAGCAGCGTAGGAGCGGGAGGGCAATACGAGCAGTACTTC
- | TRBJ1-1 | TRBV10-2 | - | CATSYRNTEAFF | TGCGCCACCTCGTACAGGAACACTGAAGCTTTCTTT
few | TRBJ2-5 | TRBV28 | - | CASSPPGPIYF | TGTGCCAGCAGCCCTCCGGGACCTATTTACTTC
- | TRBJ2-5 | TRBV4-1 | - | CASSQDSLYRETQYF | TGCGCCAGCAGCCAAGATAGTCTCTACCGAGAGACCCAGTACTTC
- | TRBJ1-2 | TRBV27 | TRBD1 | CASSPSRDRVWVYGYTF | TGTGCCAGCAGTCCGTCCCGGGACAGGGTTTGGGTCTATGGCTACACCTTC
- | TRBJ2-7 | TRBV4-1 | - | CASSPENRGYYEQYF | TGCGCCAGCAGCCCCGAAAACCGAGGCTACTACGAGCAGTACTTC
- | TRBJ1-3 | TRBV29-1 | - | CSAHEGYTIYF | TGCAGCGCTCACGAGGGATACACCATATATTTT
- | TRBJ2-3 | TRBV27 | TRBD2 | CASSVTSVTDTQYF | TGTGCCAGCAGTGTGACTAGCGTCACAGATACGCAGTATTTT
- | TRBJ2-5 | TRBV19 | TRBD2 | CASRVQAGGQETQYF | TGTGCCAGTAGGGTCCAGGCGGGGGGGCAAGAGACCCAGTACTTC
- | TRBJ2-7 | TRBV14 | TRBD1 | CASSLDRGHEQYF | TGTGCCAGCAGCTTGGACAGGGGCCACGAGCAGTACTTC
once | TRBJ2-7 | TRBV7-8 | - | CASSLEMYEQYF | TGTGCCAGCAGCTTAGAGATGTACGAGCAGTACTTC
- | TRBJ2-2 | TRBV30 | - | CAWSYGRTGELFF | TGTGCCTGGAGTTACGGCCGGACCGGGGAGCTGTTTTTT
few | TRBJ2-7 | TRBV9 | TRBD1 | CASSVGVLTGGYEQYF | TGTGCCAGCAGCGTAGGAGTCTTAACAGGGGGCTACGAGCAGTACTTC
- | TRBJ2-1 | TRBV27 | - | CASSLAESYNEQFF | TGTGCCAGCAGTTTAGCGGAGTCCTACAATGAGCAGTTCTTC
- | TRBJ2-7 | TRBV5-6 | - | CASSLWGLAETYEQYF | TGTGCCAGCAGTCTATGGGGGCTAGCGGAGACATACGAGCAGTACTTC